This record concerns one T cell receptor (beta chain) sequence. This specimen comes from a study of blood T cell repertoires in COVID-19. Study-wide context: Samples of COVID-19 (acute and convalescent) were obtained from the United States, Italy and Spain. The analysed material was cDNA or gDNA that came from T cells, B-cell-depleted T cells, or PBMCs.

How the authors handled the data: The assay estimated nucleated cells by amplifying reference gene primers. Measured with immunoSEQ multiplex PCR; TCRdb has only the in-frame clones, and not every one. The D gene and trimming were derived from the DNA, and the V and J assignments and clone size from that table. The data hold 7,500 to 8,500 clones, with around 84% observed a single time. Between the trimmed V and J ends, which lost 2 bases and 4 bases, there was a span of 16 bases. CDR3 size: 15 residues. Germline CDR1 SGHDT, CDR2 YYEEEE. The sample consisted of peripheral blood. This sequence originates from a human donor with active COVID-19. The donor label of this sample is uncertain. The rearrangement uses TRBV5-6 and TRBJ2-7; D is unresolved. CDR3 DNA: TGTGCCAGCAGCTTAAGTGGTCTAGTTTCTTACGAGCAGTACTTC. Its protein is CASSLSGLVSYEQYF.